The TCR beta chain described here comes from a study of cytomegalovirus exposure and HLA in healthy donors. Study at large: The roughly 130 validation repertoires used the same platform as the 650 to 800 first-cohort repertoires, a later analysis reported.

Germline trimming cut 5 bases from V and 2 bases from J; bases unmatched to any gene: 6. This CDR3 has 17 residues. Germline-derived CDR1 and CDR2 are SNHLY and FYNNEI. Study-wide findings and caveats: The TCR clusters that emerged in the first cohort tended, a later analysis found, to co-occur in the approximately 130 validation repertoires. There were over 150 TCR beta chains listed as cytomegalovirus-associated.

Sequencing used immunoSEQ multiplex PCR; TCRdb keeps in-frame clones, though not all of them. The sample lists roughly 68,000 clones, roughly 95% occurring once. Concerning this clone: Antigen: not known.

What was sequenced was PBMCs. The chain is built from TRBV2 and TRBJ2-6; 10 bases map to TRBD1. This receptor was identified in a woman aged 18-29 years in good health and CMV-seropositive. The CDR3 sequence: CASSTRQGAPGANVLTF. CDR3 bases: TGTGCCAGCAGTACGAGACAGGGGGCGCCTGGGGCCAACGTCCTGACTTTC.